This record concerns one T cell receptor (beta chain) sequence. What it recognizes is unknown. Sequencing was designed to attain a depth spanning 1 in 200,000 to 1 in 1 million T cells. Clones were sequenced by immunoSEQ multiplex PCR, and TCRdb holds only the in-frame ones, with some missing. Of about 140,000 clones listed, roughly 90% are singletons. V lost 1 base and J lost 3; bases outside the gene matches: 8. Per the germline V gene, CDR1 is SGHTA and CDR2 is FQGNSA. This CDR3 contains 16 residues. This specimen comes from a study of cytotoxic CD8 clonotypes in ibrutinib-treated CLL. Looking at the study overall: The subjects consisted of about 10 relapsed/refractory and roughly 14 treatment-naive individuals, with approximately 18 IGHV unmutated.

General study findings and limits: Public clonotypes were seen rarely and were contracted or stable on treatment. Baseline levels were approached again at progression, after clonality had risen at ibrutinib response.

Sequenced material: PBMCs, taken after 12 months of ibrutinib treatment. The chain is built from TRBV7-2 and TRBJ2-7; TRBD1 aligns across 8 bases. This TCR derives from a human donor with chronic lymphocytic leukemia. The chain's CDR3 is CASSLGGPTGVYEQYF. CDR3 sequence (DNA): TGTGCCAGCAGCTTAGGGGGACCGACAGGGGTCTACGAGCAGTACTTC. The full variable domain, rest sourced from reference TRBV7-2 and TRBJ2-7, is GAGVSQSPSNKVTEKGKDVELRCDPISGHTALYWYRQSLGQGLEFLIYFQGNSAPDKSGLPSDRFSAERTGGSVSTLTIQRTQQEDSAVYLCASSLGGPTGVYEQYFGPGTRLTVT.